This T cell receptor (beta chain) is from a study of brain T cells in children with intractable seizures. Whole-study findings and limits: Patients' HCMV serostatus was unknown; virus specificity rests on CDR3 similarity alone. Pre- and post-surgery blood differed in depth, so pre-surgery absences may be undersampling.

The sequenced cases were selected for having the highest brain T cell transcript signatures. Patients received at least one anti-epileptic drug before surgery. In the case of this clone: The antigen is unknown.

The table came from immunoSEQ multiplex PCR; TCRdb's copy has only in-frame clones and leaves some out. Among about 22,000 clones listed, around 94% were seen once. This CDR3 spans 14 amino acids. CDR1 is SEHNR, CDR2 FQNEAQ, per germline (reference sequence). The V gene lost 4 bases and the J gene lost 0 bases, with 7 bases spanning the gap. This sequence originates from a boy younger than 18 with focal cortical dysplasia and intractable seizures. This specimen was peripheral blood, taken at surgery. The chain joins TRBV7-9 to TRBJ2-1; unclear D gene. CDR3 amino acids: CASSSESSYNEQFF. In nucleotides, the CDR3 is TGTGCCAGCAGCTCCGAGAGCTCCTACAATGAGCAGTTCTTC. The full variable domain, with the rest looked up from reference TRBV7-9 and TRBJ2-1, is DTGVSQNPRHKITKRGQNVTFRCDPISEHNRLYWYRQTLGQGPEFLTYFQNEAQLEKSRLLSDRFSAERPKGSFSTLEIQRTEQGDSAMYLCASSSESSYNEQFFGPGTRLTVL.